This T cell receptor beta chain derives from a study of blood T cell repertoires in COVID-19. On the study more broadly: The cDNA or gDNA used as material had been derived from T cells, B-cell-depleted T cells, or PBMCs.

In the study's own analysis: Reference gene primer amplification gave nucleated cell count estimates. Measured with immunoSEQ multiplex PCR; TCRdb has only the in-frame clones, and not every one. Clone size and the V and J calls come from that table; the DNA yielded D and trimming. The data show about 100,000 clones, around four fifths seen once. The CDR3 is 15 residues long. Germline V gives CDR1 GTSNPN, CDR2 SVGIG (reference sequence). The junction had 4 bases not matched to a gene; V was cut back by 4 bases and J by 4 bases. The receptor comes from a man between 50 and 59 years old with active or convalescent COVID-19. The chain carries TRBV30 and TRBJ2-1, with 13 positions matching TRBD2. Sequences were obtained from peripheral blood. The CDR3 here is CAWNKGLAGYNEQFF. The CDR3 DNA is TGTGCCTGGAATAAGGGACTAGCGGGATACAATGAGCAGTTCTTC.